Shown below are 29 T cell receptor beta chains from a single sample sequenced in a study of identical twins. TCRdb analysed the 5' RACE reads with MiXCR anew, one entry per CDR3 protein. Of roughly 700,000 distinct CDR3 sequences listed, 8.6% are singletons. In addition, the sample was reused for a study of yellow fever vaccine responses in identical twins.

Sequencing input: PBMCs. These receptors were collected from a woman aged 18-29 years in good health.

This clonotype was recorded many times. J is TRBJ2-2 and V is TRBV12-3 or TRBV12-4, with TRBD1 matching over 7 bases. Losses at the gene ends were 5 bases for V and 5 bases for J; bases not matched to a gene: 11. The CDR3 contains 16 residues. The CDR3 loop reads CASSRDGQAATGELFF. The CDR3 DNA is TGTGCCAGCAGTCGCGATGGACAGGCGGCAACCGGGGAGCTGTTTTTT.

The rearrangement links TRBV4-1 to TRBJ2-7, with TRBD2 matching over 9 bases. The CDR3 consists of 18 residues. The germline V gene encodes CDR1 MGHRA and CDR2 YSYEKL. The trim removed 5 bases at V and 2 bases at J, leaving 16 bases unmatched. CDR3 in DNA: TGCGCCAGCAGCAGGCGGACGGCTAGCGGGGACTTAACCTACGAGCAGTACTTC. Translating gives CASSRRTASGDLTYEQYF.

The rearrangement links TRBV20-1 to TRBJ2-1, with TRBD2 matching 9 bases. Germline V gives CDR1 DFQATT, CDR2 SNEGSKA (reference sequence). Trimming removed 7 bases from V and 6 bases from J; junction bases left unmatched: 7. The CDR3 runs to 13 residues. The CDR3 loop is CSEGLAGANEQFF. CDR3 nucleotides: TGCAGTGAGGGGTTAGCGGGAGCCAATGAGCAGTTCTTC.

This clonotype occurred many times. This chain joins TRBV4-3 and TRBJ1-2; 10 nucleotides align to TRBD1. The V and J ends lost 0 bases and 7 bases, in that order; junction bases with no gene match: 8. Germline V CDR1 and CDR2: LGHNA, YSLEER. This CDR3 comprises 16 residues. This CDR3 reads CASSQEGAGTGAGYTF. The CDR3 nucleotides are TGCGCCAGCAGCCAAGAAGGGGCCGGGACAGGGGCTGGCTACACCTTC.

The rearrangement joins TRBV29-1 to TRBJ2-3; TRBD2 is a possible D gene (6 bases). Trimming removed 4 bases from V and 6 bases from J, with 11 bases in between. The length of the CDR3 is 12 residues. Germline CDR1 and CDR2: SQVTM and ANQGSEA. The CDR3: CSVVTSPDTQYF. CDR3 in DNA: TGCAGCGTTGTTACTAGCCCCGATACGCAGTATTTT.

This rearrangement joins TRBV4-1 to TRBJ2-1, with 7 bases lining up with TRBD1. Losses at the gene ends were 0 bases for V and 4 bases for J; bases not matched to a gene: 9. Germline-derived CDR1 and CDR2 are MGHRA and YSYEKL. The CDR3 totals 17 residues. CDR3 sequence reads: CASSQEERDRPYNEQFF. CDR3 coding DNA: TGCGCCAGCAGCCAAGAAGAGAGGGACAGACCTTACAATGAGCAGTTCTTC.

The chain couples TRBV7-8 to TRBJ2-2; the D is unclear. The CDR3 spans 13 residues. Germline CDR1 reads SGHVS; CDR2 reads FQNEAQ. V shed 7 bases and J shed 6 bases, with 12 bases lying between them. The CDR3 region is CASTMAGAGELFF. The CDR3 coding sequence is TGTGCCAGCACCATGGCTGGGGCCGGGGAGCTGTTTTTT. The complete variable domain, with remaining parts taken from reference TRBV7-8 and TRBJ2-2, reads GAGVSQSPRYKVAKRGQDVALRCDPISGHVSLFWYQQALGQGPEFLTYFQNEAQLDKSGLPSDRFFAERPEGSVSTLKIQRTQQEDSAVYLCASTMAGAGELFFGEGSRLTVL.

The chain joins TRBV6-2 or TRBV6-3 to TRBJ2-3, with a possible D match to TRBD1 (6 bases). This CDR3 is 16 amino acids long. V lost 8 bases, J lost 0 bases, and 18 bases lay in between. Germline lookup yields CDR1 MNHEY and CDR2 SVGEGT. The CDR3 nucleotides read TGTGCCAGCGGAAGACAGGTTGGGATTAGCACAGATACGCAGTATTTT. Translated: CASGRQVGISTDTQYF.

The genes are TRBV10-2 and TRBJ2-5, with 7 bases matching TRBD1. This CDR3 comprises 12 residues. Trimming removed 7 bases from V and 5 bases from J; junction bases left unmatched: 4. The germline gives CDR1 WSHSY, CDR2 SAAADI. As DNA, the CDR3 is TGCGCCAGCACTGGGACAGCGGAGACCCAGTACTTC. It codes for CASTGTAETQYF.

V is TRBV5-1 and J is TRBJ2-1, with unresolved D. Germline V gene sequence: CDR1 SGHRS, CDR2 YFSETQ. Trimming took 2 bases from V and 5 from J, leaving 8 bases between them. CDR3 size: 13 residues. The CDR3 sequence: CASSFLGNNEQFF. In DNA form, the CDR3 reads TGCGCCAGCAGCTTTCTAGGGAACAATGAGCAGTTCTTC.

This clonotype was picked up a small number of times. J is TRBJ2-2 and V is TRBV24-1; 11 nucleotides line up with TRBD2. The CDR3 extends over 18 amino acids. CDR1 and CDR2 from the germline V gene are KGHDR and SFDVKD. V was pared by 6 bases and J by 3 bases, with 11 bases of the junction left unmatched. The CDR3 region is CATSTGRMGLADTGELFF. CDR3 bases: TGTGCCACCAGTACAGGGCGAATGGGACTAGCGGACACCGGGGAGCTGTTTTTT.

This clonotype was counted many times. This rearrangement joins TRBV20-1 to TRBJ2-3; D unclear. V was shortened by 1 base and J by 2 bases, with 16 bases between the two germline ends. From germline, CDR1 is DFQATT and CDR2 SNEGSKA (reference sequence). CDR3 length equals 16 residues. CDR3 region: CSARVGRAQVTDTQYF. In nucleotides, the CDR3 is TGCAGTGCTAGAGTAGGGCGAGCACAAGTCACAGATACGCAGTATTTT.

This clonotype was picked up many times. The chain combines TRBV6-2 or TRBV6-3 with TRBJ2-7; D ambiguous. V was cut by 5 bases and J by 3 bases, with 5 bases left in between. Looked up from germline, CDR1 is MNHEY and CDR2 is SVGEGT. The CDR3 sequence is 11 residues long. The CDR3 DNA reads TGTGCCAGCAGTGCTATCTACGAGCAGTACTTC. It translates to CASSAIYEQYF.

CDR3 residues: CASRRDLSSYEQYF. The CDR3 nucleotides read TGTGCCAGCAGGCGGGACCTAAGCTCCTACGAGCAGTACTTC. V is TRBV7-2 and J is TRBJ2-7; perhaps TRBD2 as D (6 bases). The CDR3 length is 14 residues. The ends were cut back, 6 bases at V and 0 bases at J, with 12 bases in the middle. CDR1 is SGHTA and CDR2 is FQGNSA in the germline V gene.

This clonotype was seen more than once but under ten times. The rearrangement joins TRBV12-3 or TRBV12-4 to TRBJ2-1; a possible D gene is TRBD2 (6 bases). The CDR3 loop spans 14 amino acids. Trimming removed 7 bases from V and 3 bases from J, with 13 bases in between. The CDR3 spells CASTVGSGYNEQFF. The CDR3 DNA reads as TGTGCCAGCACCGTGGGTAGCGGCTACAATGAGCAGTTCTTC.

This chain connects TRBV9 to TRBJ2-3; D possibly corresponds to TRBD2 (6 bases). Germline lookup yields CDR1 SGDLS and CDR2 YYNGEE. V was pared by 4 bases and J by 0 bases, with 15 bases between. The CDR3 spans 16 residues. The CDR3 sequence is CASSPPAGPSTDTQYF. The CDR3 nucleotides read TGTGCCAGCAGCCCCCCGGCGGGGCCTAGCACAGATACGCAGTATTTT.

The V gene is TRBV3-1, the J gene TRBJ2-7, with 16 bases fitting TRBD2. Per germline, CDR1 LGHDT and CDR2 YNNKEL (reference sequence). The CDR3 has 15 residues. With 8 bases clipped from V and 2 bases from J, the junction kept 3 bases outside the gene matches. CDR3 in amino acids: CASGTSGGAPYEQYF. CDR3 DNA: TGTGCCAGCGGGACTAGCGGGGGGGCCCCCTACGAGCAGTACTTC.

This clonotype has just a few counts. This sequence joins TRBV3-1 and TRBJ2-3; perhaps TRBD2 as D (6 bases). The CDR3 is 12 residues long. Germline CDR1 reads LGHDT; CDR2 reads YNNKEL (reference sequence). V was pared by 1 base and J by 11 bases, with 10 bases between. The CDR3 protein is CASSQVEGWQYF. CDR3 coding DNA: TGTGCCAGCAGCCAAGTGGAGGGGTGGCAGTATTTT.

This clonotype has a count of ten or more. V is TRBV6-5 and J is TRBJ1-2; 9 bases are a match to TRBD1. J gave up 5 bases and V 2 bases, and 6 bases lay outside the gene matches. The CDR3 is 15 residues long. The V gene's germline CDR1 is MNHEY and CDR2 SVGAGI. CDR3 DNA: TGTGCCAGCAGTTACGCAGAGACAGGGGGGTATGGCTACACCTTC. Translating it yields CASSYAETGGYGYTF.

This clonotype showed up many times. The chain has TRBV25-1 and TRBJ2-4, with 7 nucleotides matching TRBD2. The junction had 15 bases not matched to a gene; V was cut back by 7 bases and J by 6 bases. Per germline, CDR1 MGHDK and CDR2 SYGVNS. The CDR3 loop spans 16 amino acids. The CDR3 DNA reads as TGTGCCAGCACATCTAACCCTAGCGGCGGTGTAAACATTCAGTACTTC. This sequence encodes CASTSNPSGGVNIQYF.

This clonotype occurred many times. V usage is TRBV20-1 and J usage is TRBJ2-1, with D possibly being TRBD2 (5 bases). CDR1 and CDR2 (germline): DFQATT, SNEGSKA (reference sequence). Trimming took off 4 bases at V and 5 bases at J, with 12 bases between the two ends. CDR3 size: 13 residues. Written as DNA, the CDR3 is TGCAGTGCTAAGTGGACTGCGGACAATGAGCAGTTCTTC. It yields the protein CSAKWTADNEQFF.

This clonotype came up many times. CDR3 bases: TGTGCCAGCAGCTTAACTAAAGGGCCGGGTAATGAGCAGTTCTTC. Protein product: CASSLTKGPGNEQFF. This sequence joins TRBV7-3 and TRBJ2-1; D remains unclear. The CDR3 is made up of 15 amino acids. Germline V gene sequence: CDR1 SGHTA, CDR2 FQGTGA. Trimming removed 0 bases at V and 7 bases at J, with 13 bases between.

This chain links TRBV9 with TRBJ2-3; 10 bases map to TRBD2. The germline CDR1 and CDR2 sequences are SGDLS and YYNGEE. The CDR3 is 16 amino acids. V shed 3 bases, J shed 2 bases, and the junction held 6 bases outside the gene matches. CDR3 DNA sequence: TGTGCCAGCAGCGACCTACTAGCGGGGAACACAGATACGCAGTATTTT. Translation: CASSDLLAGNTDTQYF.

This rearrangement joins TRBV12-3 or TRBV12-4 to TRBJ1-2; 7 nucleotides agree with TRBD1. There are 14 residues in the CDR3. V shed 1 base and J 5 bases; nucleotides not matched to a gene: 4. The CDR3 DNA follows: TGTGCCAGCAGTTTAGATCCACAGGGGTATGGCTACACCTTC. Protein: CASSLDPQGYGYTF.

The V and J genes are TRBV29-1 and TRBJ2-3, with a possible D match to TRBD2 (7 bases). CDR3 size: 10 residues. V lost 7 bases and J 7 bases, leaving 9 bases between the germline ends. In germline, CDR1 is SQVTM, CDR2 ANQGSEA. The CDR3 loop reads CSGGGNTQYF. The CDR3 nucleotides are TGCAGCGGGGGGGGCAATACGCAGTATTTT.

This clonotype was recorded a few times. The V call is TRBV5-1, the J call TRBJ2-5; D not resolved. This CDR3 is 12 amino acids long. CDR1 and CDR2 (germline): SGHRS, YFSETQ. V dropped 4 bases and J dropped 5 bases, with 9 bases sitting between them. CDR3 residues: CASSRPMETQYF. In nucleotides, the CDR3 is TGCGCCAGCAGCCGCCCGATGGAGACCCAGTACTTC.

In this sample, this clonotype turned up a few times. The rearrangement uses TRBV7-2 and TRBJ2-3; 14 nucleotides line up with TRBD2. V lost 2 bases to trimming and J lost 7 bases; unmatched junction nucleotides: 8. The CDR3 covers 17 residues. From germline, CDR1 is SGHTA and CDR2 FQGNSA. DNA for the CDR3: TGTGCCAGCAGCTTAAAGACTAGCGGGAGGGCCGAGTATACGCAGTATTTT. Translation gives CASSLKTSGRAEYTQYF.

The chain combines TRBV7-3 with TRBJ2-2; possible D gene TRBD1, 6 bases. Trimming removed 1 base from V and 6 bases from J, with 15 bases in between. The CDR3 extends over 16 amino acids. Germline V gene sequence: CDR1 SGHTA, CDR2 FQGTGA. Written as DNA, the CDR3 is TGTGCCAGCAGCTTAATCGCAACAGGGCGGGCCGGGGAGCTGTTTTTT. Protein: CASSLIATGRAGELFF. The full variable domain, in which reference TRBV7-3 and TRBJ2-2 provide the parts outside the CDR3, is GAGVSQTPSNKVTEKGKYVELRCDPISGHTALYWYRQSLGQGPEFLIYFQGTGAADDSGLPNDRFFAVRPEGSVSTLKIQRTERGDSAVYLCASSLIATGRAGELFFGEGSRLTVL.

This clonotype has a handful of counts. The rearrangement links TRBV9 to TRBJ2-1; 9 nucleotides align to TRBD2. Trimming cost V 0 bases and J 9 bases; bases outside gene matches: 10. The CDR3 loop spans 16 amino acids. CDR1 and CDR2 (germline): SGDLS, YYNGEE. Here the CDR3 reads CASSVGASGDRAEQFF. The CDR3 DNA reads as TGTGCCAGCAGCGTAGGGGCTAGCGGGGATCGAGCTGAGCAGTTCTTC.